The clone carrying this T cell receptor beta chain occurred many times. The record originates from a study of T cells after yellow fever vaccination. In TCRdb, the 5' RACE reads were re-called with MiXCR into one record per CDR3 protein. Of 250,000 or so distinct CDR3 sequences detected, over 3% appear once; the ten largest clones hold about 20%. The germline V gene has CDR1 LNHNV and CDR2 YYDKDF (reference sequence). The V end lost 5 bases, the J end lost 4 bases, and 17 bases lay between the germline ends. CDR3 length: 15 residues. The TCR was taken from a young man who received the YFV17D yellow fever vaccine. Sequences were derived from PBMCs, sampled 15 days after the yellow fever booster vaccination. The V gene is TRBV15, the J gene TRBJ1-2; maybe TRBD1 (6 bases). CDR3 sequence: CATSGNREASYGYTF. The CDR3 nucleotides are TGTGCCACCAGCGGAAACAGGGAGGCGAGCTATGGCTACACCTTC. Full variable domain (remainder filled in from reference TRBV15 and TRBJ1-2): DAMVIQNPRYQVTQFGKPVTLSCSQTLNHNVMYWYQQKSSQAPKLLFHYYDKDFNNEADTPDNFQSRRPNTSFCFLDIRSPGLGDTAMYLCATSGNREASYGYTFGSGTRLTVV.